This T cell receptor beta chain is drawn from a study of human versus mouse CDR3 diversity and MHC coevolution. Study-level background: Each sample yielded 0.6 x 10^7 to 1.6 x 10^7 valid reads. Study conclusions and caveats: iCHAO1 estimated the human TCR beta repertoire at roughly 1.6 million clonotypes.

Naive CD4 T cells were sorted as CD45RO-negative, CD62L-positive. Germline lookup yields CDR1 LGHNT and CDR2 FRNRAP. The CDR3 sequence is 16 residues long. V trimming: 5 bases; J trimming: 4 bases; junction bases outside the gene matches: 13. The table came from immunoSEQ multiplex PCR; TCRdb's copy has only in-frame clones and leaves some out. The sample shows about 77,000 clones, 92% of them seen only once. A note on this clone: Its target is unknown.

V gene TRBV12-5 combines with J gene TRBJ1-1; 7 bases are a match to TRBD1. The receptor was isolated from a person aged 30 to 69 in good health. The material sequenced was naive CD4+ T cells from blood. Regarding subset: CD45RO-negative CD62L-positive naive CD4 T cells. The CDR3: CASGIAPTGFITEAFF. In DNA, the CDR3 is TGTGCTAGTGGTATCGCCCCGACAGGGTTTATCACTGAAGCTTTCTTT.